Presented here are 9 T cell receptor beta chains from one specimen sequenced in a study of technical replicates of blood from a handful of donors. TCRdb's table, derived via immunoSEQ multiplex PCR, lists solely in-frame clones and lacks some. The sample comprises 76,000 or so clones, roughly nine tenths of which are singletons, and 0.25% rests with the top ten. The sequenced sample was T cells isolated from PBMCs. The source of these receptors is a human donor in good health.

The rearrangement links TRBV19 to TRBJ1-1, with 9 bases identical to TRBD1. There are 17 residues in the CDR3. Germline V gives CDR1 LNHDA, CDR2 SQIVND (reference sequence). The V and J ends lost 5 bases and 5 bases, in that order; junction bases with no gene match: 15. Here the CDR3 reads CASSPGQGRSAGTEAFF. CDR3 DNA sequence: TGTGCCAGTAGTCCCGGACAGGGGAGGTCCGCCGGTACTGAAGCTTTCTTT.

This chain uses TRBV5-4 with TRBJ1-1; D may be TRBD1 (6 bases). V lost 2 bases, J lost 6 bases, and 14 bases lay in between. The CDR3 totals 14 residues. Per germline, CDR1 SGHNT and CDR2 YYREEE (reference sequence). The CDR3: CASSFPDRWAEAFF. The CDR3 nucleotides are TGTGCCAGCAGCTTCCCTGACAGGTGGGCTGAAGCTTTCTTT.

V and J are TRBV2 and TRBJ1-2; no clear D gene. The ends were cut back, 7 bases at V and 8 bases at J, with 14 bases in the middle. The length of the CDR3 is 12 residues. Looked up from germline, CDR1 is SNHLY and CDR2 is FYNNEI. Here the CDR3 reads CASKWRSEGYTF. The CDR3 DNA reads TGTGCCAGCAAGTGGAGGTCTGAAGGCTACACCTTC.

This rearrangement joins TRBV14 to TRBJ2-5; 12 nucleotides match TRBD2. J gave up 5 bases and V 1 base, and 8 bases lay outside the gene matches. CDR3 length: 17 residues. The germline V gene has CDR1 SGHDN and CDR2 FVKESK. CDR3: CASSQGTSGTGPETQYF. The DNA for the CDR3 is TGTGCCAGCAGCCAAGGGACTAGCGGGACGGGTCCTGAGACCCAGTACTTC.

The chain links TRBV6-6 to TRBJ2-5; 12 bases match TRBD2. The CDR3 sequence is 16 residues long. J lost 2 bases, V lost 4 bases, and 5 bases had no gene match. Per germline, CDR1 MNHNY and CDR2 SVGAGI (reference sequence). The CDR3, as DNA: TGTGCCAGCAGTTCATATCTAGCGGGGGGGCAAGAGACCCAGTACTTC. This translates into CASSSYLAGGQETQYF.

The chain carries TRBV6-1 and TRBJ2-1; D is perhaps TRBD2 (5 bases). The germline V and J ends were trimmed by 3 bases and 9 bases, with 9 bases remaining between them. The length of the CDR3 is 12 residues. Germline assignment: CDR1 MNHNS and CDR2 SASEGT. In DNA, the CDR3 is TGTGCCAGCAGTGAGCCCAGCGGTGAGCAGTTCTTC. It is translated as CASSEPSGEQFF.

The chain is built from TRBV7-9 and TRBJ2-3, with D unresolved. The V gene lost 1 base and the J gene lost 0 bases, with 11 bases spanning the gap. The germline V gene has CDR1 SEHNR and CDR2 FQNEAQ (reference sequence). The CDR3 length is 16 residues. In nucleotides, the CDR3 is TGTGCCAGCAGCTTAGATATCGTTGGCAGCACAGATACGCAGTATTTT. It yields the protein CASSLDIVGSTDTQYF.

The CDR3 DNA reads as TGTGCCAGCAGCGCTACGGGACTAGCGGGGAACAATGAGCAGTTCTTC. Residues: CASSATGLAGNNEQFF. The chain links TRBV7-7 to TRBJ2-1; 13 positions agree with TRBD2. The CDR3 has 16 amino acids. Trimming cost V 5 bases and J 5 bases; bases outside gene matches: 6. CDR1 and CDR2 from the germline V gene are SSHAT and FNYEAQ (reference sequence). The full variable domain, rest sourced from reference TRBV7-7 and TRBJ2-1, is GAGVSQSPRYKVTKRGQDVTLRCDPISSHATLYWYQQALGQGPEFLTYFNYEAQPDKSGLPSDRFSAERPEGSISTLTIQRTEQRDSAMYRCASSATGLAGNNEQFFGPGTRLTVL.

Here the CDR3 DNA reads TGTGCCAGCAGTTCCGGGGGGTGGATTGGCTACGAGCAGTACTTC. This sequence encodes CASSSGGWIGYEQYF. The rearrangement uses TRBV7-2 and TRBJ2-7; 7 bases agree with TRBD2. CDR1 is SGHTA and CDR2 is FQGNSA in the germline V gene. The CDR3 loop spans 15 amino acids. The V and J ends lost 6 bases and 3 bases, in that order; junction bases with no gene match: 11.